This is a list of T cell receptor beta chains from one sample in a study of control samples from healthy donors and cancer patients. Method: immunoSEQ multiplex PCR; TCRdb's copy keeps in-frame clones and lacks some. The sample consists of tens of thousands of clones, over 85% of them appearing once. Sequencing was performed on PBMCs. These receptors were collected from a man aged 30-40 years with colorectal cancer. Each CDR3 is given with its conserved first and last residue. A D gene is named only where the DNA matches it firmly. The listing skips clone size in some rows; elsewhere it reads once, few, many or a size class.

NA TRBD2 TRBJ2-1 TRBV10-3 TGTGCCATCAGTGAGAGGTCGATTGCGGGGGGGGCTTACAATGAGCAGTTCTTC CAISERSIAGGAYNEQFF
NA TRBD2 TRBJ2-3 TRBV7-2 TGTGCCAGCAGCTCGGGACTAGCGGGGGGGCTAAGCACAGATACGCAGTATTTT CASSSGLAGGLSTDTQYF
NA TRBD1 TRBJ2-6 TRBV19 TGTGCCAGTAGGGCGGGACAGGGGGAGGTCAACGTCCTGACTTTC CASRAGQGEVNVLTF
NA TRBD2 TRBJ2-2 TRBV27 TGTGCCAGCAGTTTATTTTCTAGCGGGGGATCCCACCCCACCGGGGAGCTGTTTTTT CASSLFSSGGSHPTGELFF
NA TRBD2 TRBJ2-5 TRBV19 TGTGCCAGTAGTCGGACGTTGGGCGGGGGAGAGACCCAGTACTTC CASSRTLGGGETQYF
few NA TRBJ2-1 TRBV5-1 TGCGCCAGCAGCTTGGAGGGTTATCTAGAGCAGTTCTTC CASSLEGYLEQFF
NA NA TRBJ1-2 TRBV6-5 TGTGCCAGCAGTTACTCAGGGACCCCCCGGGGCTATGGCTACACCTTC CASSYSGTPRGYGYTF
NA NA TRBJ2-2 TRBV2 TGTGCCAGCAGTCCCAATATGGAGCCTGACACCGGGGAGCTGTTTTTT CASSPNMEPDTGELFF
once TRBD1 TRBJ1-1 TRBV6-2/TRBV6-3 TGTGCCAGCAGCCACGAACCACAGGGGTACACTGAAGCTTTCTTT CASSHEPQGYTEAFF
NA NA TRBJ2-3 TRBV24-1 TGTGCCACTAAAAGACATTCCTCAGATACGCAGTATTTT CATKRHSSDTQYF
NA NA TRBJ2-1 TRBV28 TGTGCCAGCAGTTTATGGAGGCGGGGGCTATACAATGAGCAGTTCTTC CASSLWRRGLYNEQFF
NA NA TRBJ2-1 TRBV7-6 TGTGCCAGCAGCTTAGTCCCCGAATCAACAGGGAGCTCCTACAATGAGCAGTTCTTC CASSLVPESTGSSYNEQFF
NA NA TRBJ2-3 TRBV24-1 TGTGCCACCAGTGACCCTTCACACGGGGGCGGAACAGATACGCAGTATTTT CATSDPSHGGGTDTQYF
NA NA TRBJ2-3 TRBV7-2 TGTGCCAGCAGTGAGGGTATTAGCACAGATACGCAGTATTTT CASSEGISTDTQYF
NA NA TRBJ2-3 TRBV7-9 TGTGCCAGCAGCTCGCAGGGGGCGGGGGGCTTCACAGATACGCAGTATTTT CASSSQGAGGFTDTQYF
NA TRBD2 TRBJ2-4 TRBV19 TGTGCCAGTAGTATCAGGGGCCTTAGCGGGGGGGCGCGATCGGACATTCAGTACTTC CASSIRGLSGGARSDIQYF
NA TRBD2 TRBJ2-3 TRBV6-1 TGTGCCAGCAGTGCCAATCCGGGACTAGCGGGGGGGATGGATACGCAGTATTTT CASSANPGLAGGMDTQYF
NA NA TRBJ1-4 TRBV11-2 TGTGCCAGCAGCTTCGACAGTGCAACTAATGAAAAACTGTTTTTT CASSFDSATNEKLFF
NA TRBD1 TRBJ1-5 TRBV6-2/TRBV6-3 TGTGCCAGCAGTTATTCGGGCTCGGCAGGGGGCACGGGTAGTCAGCCCCAGCATTTT CASSYSGSAGGTGSQPQHF
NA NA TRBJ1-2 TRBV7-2 TGTGCCAGCAGCTTGGACGGACCCTATGGCTACACCTTC CASSLDGPYGYTF
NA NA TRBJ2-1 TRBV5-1 TGCGCCAGCAGCTCACAGAGCTCCTACAATGAGCAGTTCTTC CASSSQSSYNEQFF
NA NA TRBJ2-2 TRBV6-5 TGTGCCAGCAGTTACGGGGAAACCGGGGAGCTGTTTTTT CASSYGETGELFF
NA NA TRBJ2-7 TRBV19 TGTGCCAGTAGTCGGGCCCTAGATTTCTACGAGCAGTACTTC CASSRALDFYEQYF
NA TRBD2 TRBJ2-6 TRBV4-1 TGCGCCAGCAGCCAAGAACCGGGGGGGCCAGGGGCCAACGTCCTGACTTTC CASSQEPGGPGANVLTF
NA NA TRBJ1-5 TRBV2 TGTGCCAGCTCAAGAAGGGCACTAGTGGATCAGCCCCAGCATTTT CASSRRALVDQPQHF
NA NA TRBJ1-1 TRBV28 TGTGCCAGCAGAGAGAACACTGAAGCTTTCTTT CASRENTEAFF
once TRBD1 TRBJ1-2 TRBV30 TGTGCCTGGAGTGTACGAGGGGGCGCAGAGGGCTACACCTTC CAWSVRGGAEGYTF
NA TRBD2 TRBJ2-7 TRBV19 TGTGCCAGTAGTACCTATAGCGGGGGCGCCCCCTACGAGCAGTACTTC CASSTYSGGAPYEQYF
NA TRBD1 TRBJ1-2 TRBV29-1 TGCAGCGTCTCCCTCCCAGGGGGGAATGGCTACACCTTC CSVSLPGGNGYTF
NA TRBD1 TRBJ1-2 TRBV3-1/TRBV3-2 TGTGCCAGCAGCCAAGATGAGGGGGCACGGCGTGGCTACACCTTC CASSQDEGARRGYTF
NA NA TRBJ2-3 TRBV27 TGTGCCAGCAGTTCTCGAAACTGGGACGGAGGGAGCACAGATACGCAGTATTTT CASSSRNWDGGSTDTQYF
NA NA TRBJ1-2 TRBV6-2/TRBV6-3 TGTGCCAGCAGTTACTCGTATGGAAGTAAAGGCTACACCTTC CASSYSYGSKGYTF
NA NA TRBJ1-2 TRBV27 TGTGCCAGCAGTTTATATGGGGGCGGCTATGGCTACACCTTC CASSLYGGGYGYTF
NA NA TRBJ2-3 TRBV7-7 TGTGCCAGCAGCGCGGGGTTAGAGAGGGCAGATACGCAGTATTTT CASSAGLERADTQYF
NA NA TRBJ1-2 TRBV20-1 TGCAGTGCTAGTGAGGGGACCCGTAACTATGGCTACACCTTC CSASEGTRNYGYTF
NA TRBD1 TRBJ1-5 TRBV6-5 TGTGCCAGCAGAGCCACAGGGGATAATCAGCCCCAGCATTTT CASRATGDNQPQHF
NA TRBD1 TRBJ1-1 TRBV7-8 TGTGCCAGCAGCACCCGGGGAGGGGGCAGGGGCACTGAAGCTTTCTTT CASSTRGGGRGTEAFF
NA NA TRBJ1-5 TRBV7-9 TGTGCCAGCAGCTTGGGGGGAGGGTACAATCAGCCCCAGCATTTT CASSLGGGYNQPQHF
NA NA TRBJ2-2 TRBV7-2 TGTGCCAGCAGCTCCAGACTAGGAGGCACCGGGGAGCTGTTTTTT CASSSRLGGTGELFF
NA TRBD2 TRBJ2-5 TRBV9 TGTGCCAGCAGCGCCACTAGCGGGGGGGCTTGGGAGACCCAGTACTTC CASSATSGGAWETQYF
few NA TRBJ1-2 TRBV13 TGTGCCAGCAGCTTAAGAGAGCTCGTCGGCTACACCTTC CASSLRELVGYTF
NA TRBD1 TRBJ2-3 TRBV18 TGTGCCAGCTCACCAGGGACAGGGGACGGCACAGATACGCAGTATTTT CASSPGTGDGTDTQYF
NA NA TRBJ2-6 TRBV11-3 TGTGCCAGCAGCTTCCCGACGGACTCTGGGGCCAACGTCCTGACTTTC CASSFPTDSGANVLTF
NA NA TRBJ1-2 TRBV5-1 TGCGCCAGCAGCTTGGACAACTATGGCTACACCTTC CASSLDNYGYTF
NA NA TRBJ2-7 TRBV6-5 TGTGCCAGCAGTCCTCAGGGCACACGGGAGCAGTACTTC CASSPQGTREQYF
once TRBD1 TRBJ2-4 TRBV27 TGTGCCAGCACTCGACAGGGGGGGGGAAACATTCAGTACTTC CASTRQGGGNIQYF
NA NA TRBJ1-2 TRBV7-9 TGTGCCAGCAGCTTACCCCGGGACTGGTATGGCTACACCTTC CASSLPRDWYGYTF
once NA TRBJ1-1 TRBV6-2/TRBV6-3 TGTGCCAGCAGTTACGGGCTGGCAGCTTTCTTT CASSYGLAAFF
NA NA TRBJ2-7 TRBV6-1 TGTGCCAGCAGTGAGATCGGCGAGCAGTACTTC CASSEIGEQYF
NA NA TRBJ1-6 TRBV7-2 TGTGCCAGCAGCTTACGTGAACAGGGAACTTATAATTCACCCCTCCACTTT CASSLREQGTYNSPLHF
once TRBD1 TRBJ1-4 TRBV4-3 TGCGCCAGCAGCCAAGGCACGGCCAGGGGGAAGGAAAAACTGTTTTTT CASSQGTARGKEKLFF
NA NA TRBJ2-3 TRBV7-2 TGTGCCAGCAGCTTAGATACAGATACGCAGTATTTT CASSLDTDTQYF
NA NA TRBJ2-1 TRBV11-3 TGTGCCAGCAGCTTCGGTAACGAGCAGTTCTTC CASSFGNEQFF
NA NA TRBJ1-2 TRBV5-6 TGTGCCAGCAGCTTGCTCGGGGGGAGGTATGGCTACACCTTC CASSLLGGRYGYTF
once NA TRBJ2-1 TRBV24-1 TGTGCCACCAGTGGTATTCCACCCTACAATGAGCAGTTCTTC CATSGIPPYNEQFF
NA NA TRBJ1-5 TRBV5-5 TGTGCCAGCAGTCGCCAGGGTCGCAATCAGCCCCAGCATTTT CASSRQGRNQPQHF
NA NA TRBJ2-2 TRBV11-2 TGTGCCAGCAGCTTAGCCGGACAGATTATTACCGGGGAGCTGTTTTTT CASSLAGQIITGELFF
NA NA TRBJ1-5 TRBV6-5 TGTGCCAGCAGTTACTCGTTGACAGGAGATCAGCCCCAGCATTTT CASSYSLTGDQPQHF
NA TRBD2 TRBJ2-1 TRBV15 TGTGCCACCAGCAGAGATTGGCTAGCGGGGGCAAACAATGAGCAGTTCTTC CATSRDWLAGANNEQFF
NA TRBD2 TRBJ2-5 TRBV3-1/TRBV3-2 TGTGCCAGCAGCCAAGAGGGAGGGGACGAGACCCAGTACTTC CASSQEGGDETQYF